The 17 T cell receptor beta chains below come from one sample, sequenced in a study of blood T cell repertoires in COVID-19. Here immunoSEQ multiplex PCR was the method, and the copy in TCRdb shows in-frame clones only, minus some. The sample yields fewer than 85,000 clones, roughly 85% seen once. Sequenced material: peripheral blood. The receptors here all came from a man older than 75 with acute or convalescent COVID-19.

This chain connects TRBV7-9 to TRBJ1-1, with D uncertain. CDR1 and CDR2 from the germline V gene are SEHNR and FQNEAQ (reference sequence). CDR3 size: 15 residues. The ends were cut back, 1 base at V and 2 bases at J, with 11 bases in the middle. CDR3 region: CASSLGQVINTEAFF. CDR3 coding DNA: TGTGCCAGCAGCTTAGGGCAGGTCATTAACACTGAAGCTTTCTTT.

The genes are TRBV10-3 and TRBJ2-2, with 16 nucleotides matching TRBD2. The V gene end was trimmed by 6 bases and the J gene end by 4 bases; junction bases not matched to a gene: 5. The CDR3 has 17 residues. Germline V gene data show CDR1 as ENHRY and CDR2 as SYGVKD. The CDR3 sequence is CAISGTSGRALTGELFF. In nucleotides, the CDR3 is TGTGCCATCAGCGGGACTAGCGGGAGGGCCCTCACCGGGGAGCTGTTTTTT.

The V and J genes are TRBV18 and TRBJ2-7; 9 nucleotides match TRBD2. The CDR3 covers 15 residues. Germline V gene data show CDR1 as KGHSH and CDR2 as LQKENI. V dropped 2 bases and J dropped 2; count of bases not matched to a gene: 4. The CDR3 sequence is CASSPSTSGAYEQYF. Here the CDR3 DNA reads TGTGCCAGCTCACCATCGACTAGCGGAGCCTACGAGCAGTACTTC.

V gene TRBV18 combines with J gene TRBJ2-6, with a possible D match to TRBD2 (6 bases). The CDR3 sequence is 18 residues long. Germline CDR1 is KGHSH and CDR2 is LQKENI. V was cut by 4 bases and J by 0 bases, with 16 bases left in between. This chain's CDR3 is CASSLQDGGYSGANVLTF. CDR3 bases: TGTGCCAGCTCACTGCAGGACGGGGGATACTCTGGGGCCAACGTCCTGACTTTC. Full variable domain (remainder filled in from reference TRBV18 and TRBJ2-6): NAGVMQNPRHLVRRRGQEARLRCSPMKGHSHVYWYRQLPEEGLKFMVYLQKENIIDESGMPKERFSAEFPKEGPSILRIQQVVRGDSAAYFCASSLQDGGYSGANVLTFGAGSRLTVL.

V usage is TRBV28 and J usage is TRBJ2-7; TRBD1 matches at 10 bases. With V trimmed by 4 bases and J by 3 bases, 9 bases remained unmatched. The germline V gene encodes CDR1 MDHEN and CDR2 SYDVKM. This CDR3 is 16 amino acids long. CDR3 amino acids: CASSSIGTGESYEQYF. CDR3 coding DNA: TGTGCCAGCAGTTCAATTGGGACAGGGGAAAGCTACGAGCAGTACTTC.

V and J are TRBV7-9 and TRBJ1-4; the match to TRBD1 covers 12 bases. CDR1 and CDR2 (germline): SEHNR, FQNEAQ (reference sequence). The CDR3 is 14 residues long. V gave up 5 bases and J gave up 11 bases; unmatched junction bases: 6. CDR3 sequence reads: CASSDGTGGAKLFF. The CDR3 DNA reads TGTGCCAGCAGCGATGGGACAGGGGGCGCGAAACTGTTTTTT.

J is TRBJ2-3 and V is TRBV27; D gene uncertain. The CDR3 has 15 amino acids. Looked up from germline, CDR1 is MNHEY and CDR2 is SMNVEV (reference sequence). V was pared by 6 bases and J by 4 bases, with 17 bases between. The CDR3 DNA sequence: TGTGCCAGCAGCCTCGCCGGAAGGAGTGCAGATACGCAGTATTTT. It codes for CASSLAGRSADTQYF.

The chain combines TRBV18 with TRBJ1-2, with 8 bases that match TRBD1. From germline, CDR1 is KGHSH and CDR2 LQKENI. With 5 bases clipped from V and 2 bases from J, the junction kept 7 bases outside the gene matches. The CDR3 loop spans 15 amino acids. The CDR3 nucleotides read TGTGCCAGCTCAGAACAGGGGGTGTTAAACTATGGCTACACCTTC. Protein product: CASSEQGVLNYGYTF.

The chain recombines TRBV5-1 with TRBJ2-7, with a tentative D call TRBD1 (5 bases). There are 14 residues in the CDR3. Trimming stripped 0 bases from V and 6 bases from J, with 13 bases between. Germline V lookup: CDR1 SGHRS, CDR2 YFSETQ. CDR3 coding DNA: TGCGCCAGCAGCTTGGGTTCAGGGTTCCGCGAGCAGTACTTC. Translated, it gives CASSLGSGFREQYF.

The CDR3 DNA reads TGTGCCAGCAGTCCGCCACTAGGGCGAGAGACCCAGTACTTC. Its translation is CASSPPLGRETQYF. The chain is built from TRBV28 and TRBJ2-5; tentatively, D is TRBD2 (5 bases). The ends were cut back, 5 bases at V and 4 bases at J, with 14 bases in the middle. The CDR3 is 14 residues long. Germline V gene data show CDR1 as MDHEN and CDR2 as SYDVKM.

The chain is built from TRBV19 and TRBJ2-7; a weak D match, TRBD2 (5 bases). CDR3 size: 13 residues. V lost 6 bases and J 5 bases, leaving 14 bases between the germline ends. Germline assignment: CDR1 LNHDA and CDR2 SQIVND (reference sequence). In nucleotides, the CDR3 is TGTGCCAGTAGGGCAGAGGGCTTCGACGAGCAGTACTTC. This codes for CASRAEGFDEQYF.

This clone was detected only a few times. V and J are TRBV5-1 and TRBJ2-2; a possible D gene is TRBD1 (5 bases). CDR1 and CDR2 from the germline V gene are SGHRS and YFSETQ. The CDR3 loop spans 16 amino acids. V lost 3 bases and J 2 bases, leaving 14 bases between the germline ends. The CDR3 region has the DNA TGCGCCAGCAGCTCGGCTGGACAAATAAACACCGGGGAGCTGTTTTTT. Its protein is CASSSAGQINTGELFF. Drawing the rest from reference TRBV5-1 and TRBJ2-2, the complete variable domain is KAGVTQTPRYLIKTRGQQVTLSCSPISGHRSVSWYQQTPGQGLQFLFEYFSETQRNKGNFPGRFSGRQFSNSRSEMNVSTLELGDSALYLCASSSAGQINTGELFFGEGSRLTVL.

The rearrangement links TRBV5-4 to TRBJ2-2; TRBD1 is a possible D gene (6 bases). The CDR3 is 15 amino acids. The ends were cut back, 2 bases at V and 6 bases at J, with 14 bases in the middle. Per germline, CDR1 SGHNT and CDR2 YYREEE (reference sequence). CDR3 sequence reads: CASSFQQGLAGELFF. The CDR3 DNA is TGTGCCAGCAGCTTCCAACAGGGTCTTGCCGGGGAGCTGTTTTTT.

The chain links TRBV7-8 to TRBJ2-1; TRBD2 agrees at 8 bases. The germline gives CDR1 SGHVS, CDR2 FQNEAQ. The CDR3 covers 15 residues. V trimming: 3 bases; J trimming: 3 bases; junction bases outside the gene matches: 4. The CDR3 loop reads CASSLISGGYNEQFF. CDR3 nucleotide sequence: TGTGCCAGCAGCTTGATAAGCGGGGGCTACAATGAGCAGTTCTTC.

The rearrangement uses TRBV7-9 and TRBJ1-2, with 7 nucleotides matching TRBD1. Trimming took 1 base from V and 7 from J; bases not matched to a gene: 3. There are 13 residues in the CDR3. Germline CDR1 is SEHNR and CDR2 is FQNEAQ (reference sequence). The CDR3 protein is CASSLDQGGGYTF. Written as DNA, the CDR3 is TGTGCCAGCAGCTTAGATCAGGGGGGTGGCTACACCTTC.

CDR3 protein: CASSVLDRVQTQYF. CDR3 nucleotide sequence: TGTGCCAGCAGCGTACTGGACAGGGTACAGACCCAGTACTTC. The rearrangement links TRBV9 to TRBJ2-5; 8 bases fit TRBD1. Germline CDR1 and CDR2: SGDLS and YYNGEE. With 1 base clipped from V and 6 bases from J, the junction kept 5 bases outside the gene matches. CDR3 size: 14 residues.

The CDR3 loop is CASSPRPTGGGTDTQYF. The CDR3 nucleotides read TGTGCCAGCAGCCCGCGGCCGACAGGGGGCGGCACAGATACGCAGTATTTT. The chain employs TRBV21-1 and TRBJ2-3; TRBD1, the table's D call, lacks a check against the DNA. TRBV21-1 is reported as a pseudogene. The CDR3 runs to 17 residues.